The clone carrying this T cell receptor (beta chain) was picked up many times. Antigen unknown. The entry originates in a study of T cells in Graves' hyperthyroidism and ophthalmopathy. Notes on the study in general: Most clonotypes expanded in thyroid above 0.001 were likewise present in blood.

TCR beta CDR3 sequences were amplified from RNA transcripts. The HTBI set primed first-round TCR CDR3 RT-PCR. TCRdb ran MiXCR on the multiplex PCR reads and lists one entry per CDR3 protein. The table shows hundreds of thousands of distinct CDR3 sequences, with under 45% occurring only once. V was shortened by 2 bases and J by 2 bases, with 12 bases between the two germline ends. The CDR3 length is 15 residues. CDR1 and CDR2 from the germline V gene are LNHDA and SQIVND (reference sequence). Patients aged 18 to 65 had newly diagnosed hyperthyroidism lasting under 2 months. Any patient presenting with uncontrolled infection, other autoimmune disease, pregnancy or lactation was left out.

The specimen was blood. The rearrangement uses TRBV19 and TRBJ1-2; D not resolved. The receptor's source is a woman between 40 and 55 years old with Graves' hyperthyroidism. This chain's CDR3 is CASSINSHGNYGYTF. CDR3 DNA sequence: TGTGCCAGTAGTATAAACTCCCACGGAAACTATGGCTACACCTTC.